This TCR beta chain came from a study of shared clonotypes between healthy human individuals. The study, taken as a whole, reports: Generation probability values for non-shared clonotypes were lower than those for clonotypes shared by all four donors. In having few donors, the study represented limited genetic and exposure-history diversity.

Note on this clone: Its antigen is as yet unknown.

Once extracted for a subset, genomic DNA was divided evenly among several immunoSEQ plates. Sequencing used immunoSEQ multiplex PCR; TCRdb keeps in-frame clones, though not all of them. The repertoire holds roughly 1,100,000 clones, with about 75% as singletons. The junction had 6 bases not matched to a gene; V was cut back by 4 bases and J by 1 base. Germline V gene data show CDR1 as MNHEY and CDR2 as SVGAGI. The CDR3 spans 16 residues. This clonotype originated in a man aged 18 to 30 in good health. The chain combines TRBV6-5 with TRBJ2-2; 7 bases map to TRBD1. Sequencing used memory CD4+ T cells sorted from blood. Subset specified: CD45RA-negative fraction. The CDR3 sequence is CASSSRQGQNTGELFF. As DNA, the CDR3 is TGTGCCAGCAGTTCCCGACAGGGCCAGAACACCGGGGAGCTGTTTTTT.